Sequencing of this TCR beta chain was carried out in a study of identical twins' blood T cells. Trimming left V 4 bases short and J 4 bases short, with 8 bases between. The germline gives CDR1 SGHAT, CDR2 FQNNGV. The length of the CDR3 is 14 residues. This clonotype appeared many times. TCRdb re-analysed the 5' RACE reads in MiXCR, keeping a single row per CDR3 protein. The sample holds around 380,000 distinct CDR3 sequences, roughly 27% seen once. The sequencing input was PBMCs. This receptor was obtained from a woman between 18 and 55 years old in good health. This sequence joins TRBV11-2 and TRBJ2-6; no firm D call. CDR3 sequence reads: CASSSTLGANVLTF. The CDR3 nucleotides are TGTGCCAGCAGCTCCACTCTCGGGGCCAACGTCCTGACTTTC.